This TCR beta chain stems from a study of preoperative IRX-2 immunotherapy in early breast cancer. The table came from immunoSEQ multiplex PCR; TCRdb's copy has only in-frame clones and leaves some out. The data show around 40,000 clones, about 72% seen once. The CDR3 is 12 amino acids. CDR1 is MDHEN, CDR2 SYDVKM, per germline. Trimming removed 7 bases at V and 0 bases at J, with 7 bases between. The treatment denotes: preoperative locoregional IRX-2 cytokine immunotherapy. This clonotype was obtained from a human donor with breast cancer. The gene calls are TRBV28 and TRBJ2-7; D remains unclear. Here the sequenced sample was tumor tissue, taken after IRX-2 immunotherapy. The CDR3 spells CASTRGSYEQYF. CDR3 DNA sequence: TGTGCCAGCACCCGTGGCTCCTACGAGCAGTACTTC.